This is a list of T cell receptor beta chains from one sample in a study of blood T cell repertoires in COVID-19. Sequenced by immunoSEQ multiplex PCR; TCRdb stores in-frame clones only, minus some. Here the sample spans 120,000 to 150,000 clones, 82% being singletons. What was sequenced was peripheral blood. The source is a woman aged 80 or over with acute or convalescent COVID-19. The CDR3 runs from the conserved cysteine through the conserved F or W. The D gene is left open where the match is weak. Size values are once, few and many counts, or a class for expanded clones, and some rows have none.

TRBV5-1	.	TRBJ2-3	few	TGCGCCAGCAGCTTGGAGGGCAGGGGCCGACATAGAACAGATACGCAGTATTTT	CASSLEGRGRHRTDTQYF
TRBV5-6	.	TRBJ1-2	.	TGTGCCAGCAGCTTGTATCGGGGGAATCATGGCTACACCTTC	CASSLYRGNHGYTF
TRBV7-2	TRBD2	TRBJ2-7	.	TGTGCCAGCAGCACCCGGGACTACGGTTACGAGCAGTACTTC	CASSTRDYGYEQYF
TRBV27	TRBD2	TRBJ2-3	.	TGTGCCAGCAGTCCGACCGGGACTAGCGGGAGCACAGATACGCAGTATTTT	CASSPTGTSGSTDTQYF
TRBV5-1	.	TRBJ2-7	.	TGCGCCAGCAGCTTAGACAGATACGAGCAGTACTTC	CASSLDRYEQYF
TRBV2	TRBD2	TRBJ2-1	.	TGTGCCAGCAGTCTTGGACTAGCGCAGATCTACAATGAGCAGTTCTTC	CASSLGLAQIYNEQFF
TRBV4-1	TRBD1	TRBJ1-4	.	TGCGCCAGCAGCCAAGAGGGACAGGGGTCTGAAAAACTGTTTTTT	CASSQEGQGSEKLFF
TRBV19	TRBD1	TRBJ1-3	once	TGTGCCAGTAGTCCCAGGGGGGCTGGAAACACCATATATTTT	CASSPRGAGNTIYF
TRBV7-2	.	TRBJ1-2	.	TGTGCCAGCAGCTTGGGGACACGAGTGGCTAGCACCTTC	CASSLGTRVASTF
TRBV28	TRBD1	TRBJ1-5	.	TGTGCCAGCAGTTTCCTCCTGACAGGGGGCGCTTCTTTTCAGCCCCAGCATTTT	CASSFLLTGGASFQPQHF
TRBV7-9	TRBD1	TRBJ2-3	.	TGTGCCAGCAGCGTAGCCGGGACAGGGGGCCCAGATACGCAGTATTTT	CASSVAGTGGPDTQYF
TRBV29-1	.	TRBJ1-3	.	TGCAGCGTTGTGGGGGAGGGGGGCGACAGAGCGGGCCCTGGAAACACCATATATTTT	CSVVGEGGDRAGPGNTIYF
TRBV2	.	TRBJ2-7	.	TGTGCCAGTGAAGAGGCAGGGTTCTACGAGCAGTACTTC	CASEEAGFYEQYF
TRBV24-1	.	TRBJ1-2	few	TGTGCCACCAGTAGGGGGGGCGACTATGGCTACACCTTC	CATSRGGDYGYTF
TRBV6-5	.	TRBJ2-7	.	TGTGCCAGCCGCGAACGTTTAGGAGGGCCCGGGGAGCAGTACTTC	CASRERLGGPGEQYF
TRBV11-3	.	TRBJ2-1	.	TGTGCCAGCAGTCGAGAGGGTGAGCAGTTCTTC	CASSREGEQFF
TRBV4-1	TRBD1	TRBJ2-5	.	TGCGCCAGCAGCCAAGAAAGAGGGGGCGCAGAGACCCAGTACTTC	CASSQERGGAETQYF
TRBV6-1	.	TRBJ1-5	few	TGTGCCAGCAGTGAAAATGAGCGAACACCCCAGCATTTT	CASSENERTPQHF
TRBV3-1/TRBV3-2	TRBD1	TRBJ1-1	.	TGTGCCAGCAGCCAAAGGGGGCGTGTAGGGAACACTGAAGCTTTCTTT	CASSQRGRVGNTEAFF
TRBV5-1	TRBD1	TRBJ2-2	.	TGCGCCAGCAGCTTGACAGGGGAAACCGGGGAGCTGTTTTTT	CASSLTGETGELFF
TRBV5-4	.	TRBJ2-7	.	TGTGCCAGCAGCTTGGGGCCTAGCGCGAGGCATGTCACCTACGAGCAGTACTTC	CASSLGPSARHVTYEQYF
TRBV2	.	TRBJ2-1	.	TGTGCCAGCAGTCAACAGGGACCCTACAATGAGCAGTTCTTC	CASSQQGPYNEQFF
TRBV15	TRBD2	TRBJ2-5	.	TGTGCCACCAGCGTAAGGACTAGCGACAAAGAGACCCAGTACTTC	CATSVRTSDKETQYF
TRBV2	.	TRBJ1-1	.	TGTGCCAGCAGTGATTCTTACACTGAAGCTTTCTTT	CASSDSYTEAFF
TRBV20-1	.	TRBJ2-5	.	TGCAGTGCTAGTAGTCCAGGGATGGTTCGGGGGGAGACCCAGTACTTC	CSASSPGMVRGETQYF
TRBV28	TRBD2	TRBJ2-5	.	TGTGCCACCCAGGGTGCGGAGACTAGCGGGAGCGGCGAGACCCAGTACTTC	CATQGAETSGSGETQYF
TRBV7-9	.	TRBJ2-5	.	TGTGCCAGCAGCTTAGGCTCGGGGTTGGAGACCCAGTACTTC	CASSLGSGLETQYF